This T cell receptor beta chain was sequenced for a study of beta chain features in type 1 diabetes. Study-level information: Summed over all samples, the examined sorted cells came to 95 million to 130 million. Study-wide points: A greater similarity of naive, central memory and Treg TCRB repertoires was seen among patients than among healthy donors.

This clone was detected only a few times. Its antigen is unknown. The V and J ends lost 1 base and 2 bases, in that order; junction bases with no gene match: 4. The CDR3 covers 15 residues. CDR1 is KGHSH, CDR2 LQKENI, per germline. All of the isolated RNA was reverse transcribed, so expressed TCRB transcripts were sequenced. An average near 3.57 million reads came from naive, central memory and regulatory T cell samples. TCRdb's copy holds only in-frame clones and misses some; the assay was immunoSEQ multiplex PCR. The sample gives roughly 230,000 clones, 9.6% of which show up once; approximately 0.035% is in the top ten.

The rearrangement joins TRBV18 to TRBJ2-7; 8 bases fit TRBD1. The sample consisted of naive CD4+ T cells from blood. This TCR was recovered from a woman between 18 and 30 years old in good health. The CDR3 DNA sequence: TGTGCCAGCTCACCACTAGGACAGGGCACCTACGAGCAGTACTTC. It is translated as CASSPLGQGTYEQYF.